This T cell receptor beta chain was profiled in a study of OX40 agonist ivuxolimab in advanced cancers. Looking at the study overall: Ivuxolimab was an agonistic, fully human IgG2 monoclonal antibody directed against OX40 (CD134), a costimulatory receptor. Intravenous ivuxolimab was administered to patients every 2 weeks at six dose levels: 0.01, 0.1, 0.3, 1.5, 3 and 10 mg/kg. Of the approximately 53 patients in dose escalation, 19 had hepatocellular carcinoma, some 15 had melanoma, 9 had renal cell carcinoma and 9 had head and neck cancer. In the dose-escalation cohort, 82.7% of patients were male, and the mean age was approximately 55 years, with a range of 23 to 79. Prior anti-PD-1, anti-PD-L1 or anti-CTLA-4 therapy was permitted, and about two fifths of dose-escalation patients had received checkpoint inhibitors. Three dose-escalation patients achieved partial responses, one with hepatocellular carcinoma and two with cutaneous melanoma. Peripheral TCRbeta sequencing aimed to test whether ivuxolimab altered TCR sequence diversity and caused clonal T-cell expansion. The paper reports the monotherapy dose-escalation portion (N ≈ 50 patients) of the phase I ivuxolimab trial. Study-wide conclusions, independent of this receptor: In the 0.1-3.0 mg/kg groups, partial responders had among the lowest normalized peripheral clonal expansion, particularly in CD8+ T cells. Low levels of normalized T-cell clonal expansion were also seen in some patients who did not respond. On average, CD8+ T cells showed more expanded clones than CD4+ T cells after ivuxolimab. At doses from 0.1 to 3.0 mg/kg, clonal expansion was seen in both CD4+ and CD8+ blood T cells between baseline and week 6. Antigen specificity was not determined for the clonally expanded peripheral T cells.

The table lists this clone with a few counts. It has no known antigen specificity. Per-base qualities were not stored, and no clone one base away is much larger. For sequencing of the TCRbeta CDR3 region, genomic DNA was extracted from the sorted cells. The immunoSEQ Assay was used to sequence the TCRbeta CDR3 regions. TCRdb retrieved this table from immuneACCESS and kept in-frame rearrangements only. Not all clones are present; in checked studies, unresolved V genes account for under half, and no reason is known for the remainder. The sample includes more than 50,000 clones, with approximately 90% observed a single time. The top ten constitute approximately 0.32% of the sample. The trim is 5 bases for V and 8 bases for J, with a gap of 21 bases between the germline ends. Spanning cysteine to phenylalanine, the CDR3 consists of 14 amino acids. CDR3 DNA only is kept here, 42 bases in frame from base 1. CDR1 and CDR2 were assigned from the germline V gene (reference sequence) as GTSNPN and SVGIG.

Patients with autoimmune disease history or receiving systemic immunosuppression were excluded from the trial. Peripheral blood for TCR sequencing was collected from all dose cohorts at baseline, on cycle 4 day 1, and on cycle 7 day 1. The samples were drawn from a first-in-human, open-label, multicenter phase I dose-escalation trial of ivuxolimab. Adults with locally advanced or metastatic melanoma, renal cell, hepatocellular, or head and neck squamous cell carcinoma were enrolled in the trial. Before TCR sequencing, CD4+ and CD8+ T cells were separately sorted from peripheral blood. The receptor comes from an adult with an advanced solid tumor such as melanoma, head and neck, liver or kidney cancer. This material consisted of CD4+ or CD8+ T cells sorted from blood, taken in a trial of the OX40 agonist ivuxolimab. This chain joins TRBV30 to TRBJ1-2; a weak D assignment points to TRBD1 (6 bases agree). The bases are TGTGCCTGGTGTGGATCTACAGGGATTTTAGGCTACACCTTC. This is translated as CAWCGSTGILGYTF.